Each of the 29 T cell receptor beta chains below was sequenced from the same sample in a study of blood T cell repertoires in COVID-19 (dated by TCRdb to 2018 to 2020). Libraries were made using the immunoSEQ multiplex PCR assay. TCRdb retrieved this table from immuneACCESS and kept in-frame rearrangements only. Not all clones are present; in checked studies, unresolved V genes account for under half, and no reason is known for the remainder. In this sample the table shows tens of thousands of clones, over 65% of which occur a single time. More than 9.5% of the sample is held by the ten biggest clonotypes. Material for sequencing was peripheral blood. The receptors were sampled from a human donor in a cohort sampled during active COVID-19.

V and J are TRBV6-2 or TRBV6-3 and TRBJ2-2, with D possibly being TRBD1 (6 bases). The CDR3 has 16 amino acids. Germline V gene data show CDR1 as MNHEY and CDR2 as SVGEGT. Trimming shortened V by 0 bases and J by 3 bases, and 11 bases separated the two germline ends. Here the CDR3 reads CASSYSDTGYTGELFF. The CDR3 DNA sequence: TGTGCCAGCAGTTACTCGGACACAGGGTACACCGGGGAGCTGTTTTTT.

This rearrangement joins TRBV5-4 to TRBJ2-2; maybe TRBD2 (6 bases). Looked up from germline, CDR1 is SGHNT and CDR2 is YYREEE (reference sequence). V was trimmed by 4 bases and J by 7 bases, leaving 20 bases between them. This CDR3 region has 16 residues. As DNA, the CDR3 is TGTGCCAGCAGCCGTTCTGGGGGAGCGGGCCTCGGGGAGCTGTTTTTT. This translates into CASSRSGGAGLGELFF. Combining the CDR3 with reference TRBV5-4 and TRBJ2-2 gives the whole variable domain ETGVTQSPTHLIKTRGQQVTLRCSSQSGHNTVSWYQQALGQGPQFIFQYYREEENGRGNFPPRFSGLQFPNYSSELNVNALELDDSALYLCASSRSGGAGLGELFFGEGSRLTVL.

This chain uses TRBV11-2 with TRBJ1-3, with D possibly TRBD1 on 6 matching bases. Trimming left V 5 bases short and J 4 bases short, with 18 bases between. Germline CDR1 SGHAT, CDR2 FQNNGV. This CDR3 is built from 16 residues. DNA of the CDR3: TGTGCCAGCAGCCCCCCACGGGGGGGCTTCGGAAACACCATATATTTT. This gives the protein CASSPPRGGFGNTIYF.

The chain joins TRBV19 to TRBJ2-7; 11 positions match TRBD1. The CDR3 has 16 residues. Germline lookup yields CDR1 LNHDA and CDR2 SQIVND (reference sequence). V was clipped by 4 bases and J by 6 bases; unmatched bases: 11. The CDR3 spells CASSTYVGTGGREQYF. The CDR3 DNA follows: TGTGCCAGTAGTACCTATGTTGGGACAGGGGGTCGCGAGCAGTACTTC. The full variable domain, rest sourced from reference TRBV19 and TRBJ2-7, is DGGITQSPKYLFRKEGQNVTLSCEQNLNHDAMYWYRQDPGQGLRLIYYSQIVNDFQKGDIAEGYSVSREKKESFPLTVTSAQKNPTAFYLCASSTYVGTGGREQYFGPGTRLTVT.

The V and J genes are TRBV7-8 and TRBJ1-2; D possibly corresponds to TRBD1 (6 bases). Trimming took off 1 base at V and 7 bases at J, with 19 bases between the two ends. Germline CDR1 is SGHVS and CDR2 is FQNEAQ. The CDR3 length is 16 residues. CDR3 nucleotide sequence: TGTGCCAGCAGCTTAGGAGGGGGTTCCTCTATTGGTGGCTACACCTTC. It is translated as CASSLGGGSSIGGYTF.

The CDR3 loop reads CAISGLLNTDTQYF. The CDR3 nucleotides are TGTGCCATCAGTGGACTTCTAAACACAGATACGCAGTATTTT. The rearrangement joins TRBV10-3 to TRBJ2-3; the D is unclear. CDR3 length equals 14 residues. The germline V gene encodes CDR1 ENHRY and CDR2 SYGVKD. Trimming removed 4 bases from V and 2 bases from J, with 10 bases in between.

This clone is large. V and J are TRBV11-2 and TRBJ2-1; 12 nucleotides agree with TRBD2. The germline V gene encodes CDR1 SGHAT and CDR2 FQNNGV. The CDR3 covers 18 residues. V gave up 2 bases and J gave up 7 bases; unmatched junction bases: 12. CDR3 coding DNA: TGTGCCAGCAGCTTAAGGGACCCGACTAGCGGGAGATGGAATGAGCAGTTCTTC. This encodes CASSLRDPTSGRWNEQFF. The full variable domain, completed using reference TRBV11-2 and TRBJ2-1, is EAGVAQSPRYKIIEKRQSVAFWCNPISGHATLYWYQQILGQGPKLLIQFQNNGVVDDSQLPKDRFSAERLKGVDSTLKIQPAKLEDSAVYLCASSLRDPTSGRWNEQFFGPGTRLTVL.

The chain links TRBV7-2 to TRBJ2-2; possibly TRBD1 for D (6 bases). This CDR3 comprises 14 residues. Trimming shortened V by 4 bases and J by 4 bases, and 10 bases separated the two germline ends. Germline V gene data show CDR1 as SGHTA and CDR2 as FQGNSA. The chain's CDR3 is CASSSAGATGELFF. CDR3 sequence (DNA): TGTGCCAGCAGCTCAGCAGGGGCCACCGGGGAGCTGTTTTTT.

This clone occurred once. The V gene is TRBV19, the J gene TRBJ2-5; 9 bases align to TRBD1. TRBJ2-7 matches the DNA end more closely, so the J call is doubtful. The CDR3 extends over 14 amino acids. Germline V gene lookup returns CDR1 LNHDA and CDR2 SQIVND (reference sequence). DNA for the CDR3: TGTGCCACCGGGGAAGGACAGGGGTTCTACGAGCAGTACTTC. Protein product: CATGEGQGFYEQYF.

The rearrangement joins TRBV11-1 to TRBJ2-7, with TRBD1 identical over 9 bases. With 6 bases clipped from V and 5 bases from J, the junction kept 11 bases outside the gene matches. From germline, CDR1 is SGHAT and CDR2 FQDESV (reference sequence). This CDR3 is built from 15 residues. As DNA, the CDR3 is TGTGCCAGCAGTGCAAAACGGGACAGGGCCAACGAGCAGTACTTC. This gives the protein CASSAKRDRANEQYF.

Only one count was recorded for this clone. This sequence joins TRBV3-1 (or the pseudogene TRBV3-2) and TRBJ2-7; 7 bases map to TRBD2. Germline CDR1 is LGHDT and CDR2 is YNNKEL (reference sequence). Unmatched junction bases numbered 6, after V lost 4 bases and J lost 0 bases. The CDR3 has 15 amino acids. The CDR3 loop is CASSPQASGSYEQYF. The CDR3, as DNA: TGTGCCAGCAGCCCCCAGGCTAGCGGCTCCTACGAGCAGTACTTC.

A word on this clone: Other DNA sequences of this sample code for an identical CDR3. The rearrangement uses TRBV5-1 and TRBJ2-1; D remains ambiguous. The V and J ends lost 0 bases and 0 bases respectively, with 7 bases between them. The CDR3 totals 15 residues. Germline CDR1 reads SGHRS; CDR2 reads YFSETQ. In DNA form, the CDR3 reads TGCGCCAGCAGCTTGGGCGGAAGCTCCTACAATGAGCAGTTCTTC. It codes for CASSLGGSSYNEQFF.

The chain carries TRBV19 and TRBJ1-5; maybe TRBD1 (6 bases). Germline V gene sequence: CDR1 LNHDA, CDR2 SQIVND (reference sequence). This CDR3 region has 17 residues. Trimming pared 6 bases from V and 2 bases from J, leaving 20 bases between. CDR3 nucleotides: TGTGCCAGTAGATCTACCTACAGGGAGGGCGGCAATCAGCCCCAGCATTTT. This codes for CASRSTYREGGNQPQHF.

The chain employs TRBV28 and TRBJ2-7; 9 bases align to TRBD1. J gave up 4 bases and V 6 bases, and 10 bases lay outside the gene matches. Germline V lookup: CDR1 MDHEN, CDR2 SYDVKM. The CDR3 totals 15 residues. CDR3 nucleotides: TGTGCCAGCAGAACCGGGACAGGGAACATTTACGAGCAGTACTTC. This sequence encodes CASRTGTGNIYEQYF.

V and J are TRBV9 and TRBJ1-5; D is unclear. There are 16 residues in the CDR3. Trimming pared 4 bases from V and 6 bases from J, leaving 20 bases between. Looked up from germline, CDR1 is SGDLS and CDR2 is YYNGEE. The CDR3: CASSPQWAGVGQPQHF. The CDR3 bases are TGTGCCAGCAGCCCCCAGTGGGCTGGTGTCGGTCAGCCCCAGCATTTT.

This clone was detected once. The rearrangement links TRBV7-8 to TRBJ1-2; 8 positions agree with TRBD1. The CDR3 is 13 amino acids. V shed 5 bases and J 9 bases; nucleotides not matched to a gene: 8. Looked up from germline, CDR1 is SGHVS and CDR2 is FQNEAQ. CDR3 loop: CASSLGQGDRYTF. The CDR3 coding sequence is TGTGCCAGCAGCCTTGGACAGGGCGATCGCTACACCTTC.

This chain uses TRBV5-1 with TRBJ1-1, with D possibly being TRBD1 (6 bases). Trimming shortened V by 3 bases and J by 1 base, and 13 bases separated the two germline ends. Germline V gene data show CDR1 as SGHRS and CDR2 as YFSETQ. This CDR3 has 15 amino acids. The CDR3 DNA sequence: TGCGCCAGCAGCTCGGACAGCCCACGGAACACTGAAGCTTTCTTT. Translated, it gives CASSSDSPRNTEAFF.

The genes are TRBV6-5 and TRBJ2-7; D possibly corresponds to TRBD1 (5 bases). Per germline, CDR1 MNHEY and CDR2 SVGAGI. V shed 2 bases and J shed 2 bases, with 7 bases lying between them. CDR3 length: 13 residues. The CDR3 spells CASSYTGPYEQYF. For the CDR3, the DNA is TGTGCCAGCAGTTACACAGGTCCCTACGAGCAGTACTTC.

The table lists this clone with a few counts. This chain joins TRBV10-1 and TRBJ2-5; 12 positions agree with TRBD2. CDR1 WNHNN and CDR2 SYGVQD come from the germline V gene (reference sequence). This CDR3 has 16 amino acids. After removal of 0 bases from V and 7 bases from J, the junction contained 6 bases not matched to a gene. For the CDR3, the DNA is TGCGCCAGCAGTGAGTCGACCCCACTAGCGGGGGGGACCCAGTACTTC. As protein: CASSESTPLAGGTQYF.

This clone came up once. The chain combines TRBV9 with TRBJ2-2; a possible D gene is TRBD2 (6 bases). The V end lost 4 bases, the J end lost 0 bases, and 16 bases lay between the germline ends. CDR3 length: 17 residues. Germline V gene data show CDR1 as SGDLS and CDR2 as YYNGEE. The DNA for the CDR3 is TGTGCCAGCAGCATTTTTTCTACGGGGGCGAACACCGGGGAGCTGTTTTTT. It is translated as CASSIFSTGANTGELFF.

The genes are TRBV14 and TRBJ2-1, with no clear D. The CDR3 loop spans 14 amino acids. V lost 1 base and J 6 bases, leaving 10 bases between the germline ends. The germline gives CDR1 SGHDN, CDR2 FVKESK. The CDR3, as DNA: TGTGCCAGCAGCCAAGTCGCAGTTTTCAATGAGCAGTTCTTC. Translation gives CASSQVAVFNEQFF.

The chain employs TRBV7-2 and TRBJ2-7; the D gene is possibly TRBD1 (5 bases). The CDR3 runs 14 residues. V gave up 1 base and J gave up 2 bases, with 9 bases separating them. Per the germline V gene, CDR1 is SGHTA and CDR2 is FQGNSA. The CDR3 reads CASSLGREPYEQYF. The CDR3, as DNA: TGTGCCAGCAGCTTAGGCAGGGAACCCTACGAGCAGTACTTC.

The V gene is TRBV30, the J gene TRBJ1-5; TRBD1 aligns across 9 bases. The CDR3 has 15 residues. V gave up 1 base and J gave up 4 bases; unmatched junction bases: 5. Looked up from germline, CDR1 is GTSNPN and CDR2 is SVGIG (reference sequence). DNA for the CDR3: TGTGCCTGGAGTGACGGACAGGGGCAGAATCAGCCCCAGCATTTT. It specifies CAWSDGQGQNQPQHF.

The chain carries TRBV5-1 and TRBJ2-2; 8 nucleotides agree with TRBD2. Germline CDR1 and CDR2: SGHRS and YFSETQ. V was pared by 2 bases and J by 2 bases, with 5 bases of the junction left unmatched. The CDR3 covers 16 residues. The CDR3 bases are TGCGCCAGCAGCTTCCTGAGCGGGAGAAACACCGGGGAGCTGTTTTTT. Amino acid sequence: CASSFLSGRNTGELFF.

The chain carries TRBV29-1 and TRBJ1-1; TRBD1 matches at 10 bases. V was pared by 6 bases and J by 4 bases, with 5 bases of the junction left unmatched. The germline V gene encodes CDR1 SQVTM and CDR2 ANQGSEA. The CDR3 length is 13 residues. The CDR3 DNA reads TGCAGCGTCGAGCGGGACAGGGGCACTGAAGCTTTCTTT. This codes for CSVERDRGTEAFF.

This clone has a single count. The chain uses TRBV18 and TRBJ2-7, with 10 bases that match TRBD1. This CDR3 has 14 residues. V was pared by 5 bases and J by 5 bases, with 6 bases of the junction left unmatched. Per the germline V gene, CDR1 is KGHSH and CDR2 is LQKENI. The CDR3 spells CASSTTGGLDEQYF. CDR3 coding DNA: TGTGCCAGCTCAACGACAGGGGGCCTGGACGAGCAGTACTTC. The full variable domain, its missing parts supplied by reference TRBV18 and TRBJ2-7, is NAGVMQNPRHLVRRRGQEARLRCSPMKGHSHVYWYRQLPEEGLKFMVYLQKENIIDESGMPKERFSAEFPKEGPSILRIQQVVRGDSAAYFCASSTTGGLDEQYFGPGTRLTVT.

This clone showed up just once. The rearrangement links TRBV9 to TRBJ2-5, with TRBD1 matching 8 bases. The CDR3 has 15 residues. CDR1 SGDLS and CDR2 YYNGEE come from the germline V gene. With 4 bases clipped from V and 0 bases from J, the junction kept 5 bases outside the gene matches. The CDR3 loop reads CASSPMGQDQETQYF. DNA for the CDR3: TGTGCCAGCAGCCCGATGGGACAGGACCAAGAGACCCAGTACTTC.

The chain carries TRBV15 and TRBJ2-1; 7 nucleotides match TRBD1. The V gene's germline CDR1 is LNHNV and CDR2 YYDKDF (reference sequence). The CDR3 has 14 residues. With V trimmed by 0 bases and J by 10 bases, 6 bases remained unmatched. The CDR3: CATSRERRGREQFF. DNA for the CDR3: TGTGCCACCAGCAGAGAAAGAAGGGGGCGAGAGCAGTTCTTC.

In DNA form, the CDR3 reads TGTGCCAGCAGCTTAGACAGGTCCACAGATACGCAGTATTTT. It yields the protein CASSLDRSTDTQYF. This rearrangement joins TRBV7-2 to TRBJ2-3, with D possibly TRBD1 on 5 matching bases. Trimming removed 1 base at V and 2 bases at J, with 7 bases between. CDR1 and CDR2 from the germline V gene are SGHTA and FQGNSA. This CDR3 spans 14 amino acids.